Listed here is a single TCR beta chain. This specimen belongs to a study of shared T cell receptors in the human thymus. This CDR3 has 15 amino acids. J gave up 4 bases and V 4 bases, and 6 bases lay outside the gene matches. Germline CDR1 and CDR2: MGHRA and YSYEKL. Data came from immunoSEQ multiplex PCR; TCRdb stores just in-frame clones and leaves some out. This table has roughly 710,000 clones, 80% to 90% appearing once. A further study also used this sample, focusing on human thymus T cells. Per that study: Donors consisted of healthy Finnish infants (having corrective surgery for congenital heart defects). Thymus tissue was removed during corrective cardiac surgery. What appeared biased in thymic and blood repertoires was the usage of V and J genes. As related research reported, thymic repertoires overlapped highly among unrelated individuals.

The receptor was derived from a girl under three years old with a congenital heart defect. The chain combines TRBV4-1 with TRBJ1-5, with 8 positions matching TRBD1. The sample taken for sequencing was thymocytes. In nucleotides, the CDR3 is TGCGCCAGCAGCCGAGTAGACAGGGGTAATCAGCCCCAGCATTTT. This gives the protein CASSRVDRGNQPQHF.